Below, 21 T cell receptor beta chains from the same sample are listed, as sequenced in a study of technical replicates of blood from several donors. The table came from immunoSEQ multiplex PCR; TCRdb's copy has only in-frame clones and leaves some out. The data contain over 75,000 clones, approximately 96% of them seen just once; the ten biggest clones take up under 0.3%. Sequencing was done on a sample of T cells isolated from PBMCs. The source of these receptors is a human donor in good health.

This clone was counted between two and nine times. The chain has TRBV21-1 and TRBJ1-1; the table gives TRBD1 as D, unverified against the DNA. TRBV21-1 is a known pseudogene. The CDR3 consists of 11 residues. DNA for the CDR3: TGTGCCAGCGGGCAGGACACTGAAGCTTTCTTT. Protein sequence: CASGQDTEAFF.

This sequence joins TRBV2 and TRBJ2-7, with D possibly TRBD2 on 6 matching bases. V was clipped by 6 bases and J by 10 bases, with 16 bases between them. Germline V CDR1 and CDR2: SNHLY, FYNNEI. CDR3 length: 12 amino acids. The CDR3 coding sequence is TGTGCCAGCAGCTCACTTGGGACTTATCAGTACTTC. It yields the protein CASSSLGTYQYF.

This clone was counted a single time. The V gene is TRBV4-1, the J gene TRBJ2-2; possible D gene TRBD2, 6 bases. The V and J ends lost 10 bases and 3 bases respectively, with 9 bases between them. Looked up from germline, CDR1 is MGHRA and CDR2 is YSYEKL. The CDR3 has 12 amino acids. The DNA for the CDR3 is TGCGCCATACGGGAGCACACCGGGGAGCTGTTTTTT. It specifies CAIREHTGELFF.

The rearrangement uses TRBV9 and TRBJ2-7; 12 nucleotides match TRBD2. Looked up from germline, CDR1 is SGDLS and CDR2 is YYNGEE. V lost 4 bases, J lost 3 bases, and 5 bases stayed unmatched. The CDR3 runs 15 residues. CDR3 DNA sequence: TGTGCCAGCAGCTATCTAGCGGGAGGGGACTACGAGCAGTACTTC. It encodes CASSYLAGGDYEQYF.

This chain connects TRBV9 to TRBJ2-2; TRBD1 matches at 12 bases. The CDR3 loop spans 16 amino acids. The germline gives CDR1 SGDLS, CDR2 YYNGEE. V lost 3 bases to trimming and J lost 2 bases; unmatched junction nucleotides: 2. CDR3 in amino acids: CASSAGTGGNTGELFF. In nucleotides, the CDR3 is TGTGCCAGCAGCGCGGGGACAGGGGGCAACACCGGGGAGCTGTTTTTT.

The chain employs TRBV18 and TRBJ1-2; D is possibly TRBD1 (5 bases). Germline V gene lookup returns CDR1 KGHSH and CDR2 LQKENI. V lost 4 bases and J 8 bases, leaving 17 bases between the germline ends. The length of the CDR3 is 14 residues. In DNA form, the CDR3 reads TGTGCCAGCTCACAATCGAGGGGAGGCGACGGCTACACCTTC. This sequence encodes CASSQSRGGDGYTF.

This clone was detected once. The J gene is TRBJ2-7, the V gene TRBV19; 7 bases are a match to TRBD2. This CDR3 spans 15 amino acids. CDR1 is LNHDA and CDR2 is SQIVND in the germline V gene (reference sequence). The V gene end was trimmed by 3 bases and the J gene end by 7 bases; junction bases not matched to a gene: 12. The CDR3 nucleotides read TGTGCCAGTAGTATTTTTGGCGGGAGTTTGGGTGAGCAGTACTTC. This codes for CASSIFGGSLGEQYF.

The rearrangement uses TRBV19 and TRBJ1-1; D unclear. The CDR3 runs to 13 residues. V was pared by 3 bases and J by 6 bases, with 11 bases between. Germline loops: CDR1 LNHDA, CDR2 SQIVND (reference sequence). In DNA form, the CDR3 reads TGTGCCAGTAGTATTCAGACATTTTCTGAAGCTTTCTTT. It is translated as CASSIQTFSEAFF.

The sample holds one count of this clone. CDR3: CASSIPGLPTNEKLFF. DNA of the CDR3: TGTGCCAGTAGTATCCCGGGACTCCCAACTAATGAAAAACTGTTTTTT. The rearrangement links TRBV19 to TRBJ1-4; TRBD1 might be the D (5 bases). The CDR3 spans 16 residues. V gave up 3 bases and J gave up 0 bases, with 11 bases separating them. The V gene's germline CDR1 is LNHDA and CDR2 SQIVND (reference sequence).

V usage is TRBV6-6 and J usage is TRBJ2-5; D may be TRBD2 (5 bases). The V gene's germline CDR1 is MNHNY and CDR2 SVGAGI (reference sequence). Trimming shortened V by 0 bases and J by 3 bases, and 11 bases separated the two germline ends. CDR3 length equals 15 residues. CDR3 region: CASSYSSYGEETQYF. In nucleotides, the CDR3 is TGTGCCAGCAGTTACTCGTCATACGGGGAAGAGACCCAGTACTTC.

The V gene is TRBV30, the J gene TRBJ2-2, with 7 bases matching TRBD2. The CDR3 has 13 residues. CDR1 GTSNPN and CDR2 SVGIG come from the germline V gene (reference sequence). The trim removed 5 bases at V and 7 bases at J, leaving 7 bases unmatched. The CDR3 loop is CAWVRGEGGELFF. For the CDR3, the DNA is TGTGCCTGGGTAAGAGGGGAGGGCGGGGAGCTGTTTTTT. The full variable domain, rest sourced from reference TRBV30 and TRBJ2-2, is SQTIHQWPATLVQPVGSPLSLECTVEGTSNPNLYWYRQAAGRGLQLLFYSVGIGQISSEVPQNLSASRPQDRQFILSSKKLLLSDSGFYLCAWVRGEGGELFFGEGSRLTVL.

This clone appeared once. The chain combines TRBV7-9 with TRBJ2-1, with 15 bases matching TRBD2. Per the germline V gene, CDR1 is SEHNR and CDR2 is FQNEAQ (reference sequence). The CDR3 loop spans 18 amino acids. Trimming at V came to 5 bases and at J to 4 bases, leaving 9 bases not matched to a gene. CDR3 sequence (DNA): TGTGCCAGCAGCGTTACTAGGGGGACTAGCGGGAGGTACAATGAGCAGTTCTTC. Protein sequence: CASSVTRGTSGRYNEQFF.

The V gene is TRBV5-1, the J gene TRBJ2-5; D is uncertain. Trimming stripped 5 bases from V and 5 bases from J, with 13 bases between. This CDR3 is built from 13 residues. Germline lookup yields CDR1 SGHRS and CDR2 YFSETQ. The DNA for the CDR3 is TGCGCCAGCAGTAACACCATGTGGGAGACCCAGTACTTC. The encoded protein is CASSNTMWETQYF.

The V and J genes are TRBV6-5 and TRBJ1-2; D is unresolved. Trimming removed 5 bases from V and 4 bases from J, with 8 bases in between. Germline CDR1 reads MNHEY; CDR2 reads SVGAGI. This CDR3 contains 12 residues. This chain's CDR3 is CASSPGSYGYTF. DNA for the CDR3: TGTGCCAGCAGTCCGGGGTCCTATGGCTACACCTTC.

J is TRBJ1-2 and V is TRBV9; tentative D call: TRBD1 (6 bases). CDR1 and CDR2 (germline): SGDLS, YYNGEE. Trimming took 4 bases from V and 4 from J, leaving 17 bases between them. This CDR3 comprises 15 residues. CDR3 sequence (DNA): TGTGCCAGCAGCACCGGGACACAAATAGTCTATGGCTACACCTTC. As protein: CASSTGTQIVYGYTF. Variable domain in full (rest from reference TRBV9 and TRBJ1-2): DSGVTQTPKHLITATGQRVTLRCSPRSGDLSVYWYQQSLDQGLQFLIQYYNGEERAKGNILERFSAQQFPDLHSELNLSSLELGDSALYFCASSTGTQIVYGYTFGSGTRLTVV.

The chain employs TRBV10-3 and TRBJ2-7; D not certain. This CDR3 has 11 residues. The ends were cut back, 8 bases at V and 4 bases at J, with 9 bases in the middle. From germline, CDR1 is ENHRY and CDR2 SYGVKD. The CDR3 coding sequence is TGTGCCATCGGGCCGGCATACGAGCAGTACTTC. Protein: CAIGPAYEQYF.

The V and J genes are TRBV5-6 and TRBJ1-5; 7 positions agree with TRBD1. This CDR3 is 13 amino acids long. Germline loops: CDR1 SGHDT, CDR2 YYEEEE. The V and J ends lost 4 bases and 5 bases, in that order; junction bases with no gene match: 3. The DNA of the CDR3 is TGTGCCAGCAGCCCGACAGGGCATCAGCCCCAGCATTTT. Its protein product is CASSPTGHQPQHF.

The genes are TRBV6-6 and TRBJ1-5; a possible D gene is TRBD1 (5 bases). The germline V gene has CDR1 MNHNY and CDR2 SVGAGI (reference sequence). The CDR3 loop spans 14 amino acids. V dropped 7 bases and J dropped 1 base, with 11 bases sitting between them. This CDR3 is CASISGGSNQPQHF. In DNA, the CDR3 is TGTGCCAGCATTAGCGGGGGAAGCAATCAGCCCCAGCATTTT.

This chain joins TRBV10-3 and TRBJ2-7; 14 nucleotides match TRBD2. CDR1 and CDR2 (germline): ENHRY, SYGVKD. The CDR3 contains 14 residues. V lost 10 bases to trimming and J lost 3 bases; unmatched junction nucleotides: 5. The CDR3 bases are TGTGCCACCGGGACTAGCGGGGGTCTCTACGAGCAGTACTTC. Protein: CATGTSGGLYEQYF.

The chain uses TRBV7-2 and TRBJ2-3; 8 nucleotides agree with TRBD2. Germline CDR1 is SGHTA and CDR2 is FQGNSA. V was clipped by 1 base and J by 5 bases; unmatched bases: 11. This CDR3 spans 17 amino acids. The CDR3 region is CASSLVSAGAIGDTQYF. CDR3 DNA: TGTGCCAGCAGCTTAGTTTCAGCGGGAGCTATAGGAGATACGCAGTATTTT.

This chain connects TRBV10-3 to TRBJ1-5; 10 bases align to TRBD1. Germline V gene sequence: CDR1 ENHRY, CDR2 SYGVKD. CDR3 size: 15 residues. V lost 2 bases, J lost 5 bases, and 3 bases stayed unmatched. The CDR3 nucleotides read TGTGCCATCAGTGAGGACAGGGGGCCGGATCAGCCCCAGCATTTT. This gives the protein CAISEDRGPDQPQHF.